This T cell receptor beta chain was obtained from a study of shared clonotypes between healthy human individuals. The study, taken as a whole, reports: Generally, estimated richness proved larger in naive subsets than it did in memory subsets.

On this clone: Its cognate antigen is unknown.

This table comes from immunoSEQ multiplex PCR, and its TCRdb copy is limited to in-frame clones, with some not included. The data show approximately 1,500,000 clones, 98% seen once. The TCR comes from a man under 40 in good health. The sequenced sample was naive CD4+ T cells sorted from blood. Subset here: CD45RA+ positively selected.

DNA for the CDR3: TGTGCCAGCAGCCCAACCGGCGGGGGTCCAAGAACCTACGAGCAGTACTTC. Residues: CASSPTGGGPRTYEQYF. V is TRBV27 and J is TRBJ2-7; 7 nucleotides match TRBD2. With V trimmed by 6 bases and J by 2 bases, 16 bases remained unmatched. The germline gives CDR1 MNHEY, CDR2 SMNVEV (reference sequence). The CDR3 runs to 17 residues.